Shown below are 4 T cell receptor beta chains from a single sample sequenced in a study of blood T cell repertoires in COVID-19. Assay: immunoSEQ multiplex PCR; the TCRdb copy retains only in-frame clones and omits some. The table records approximately 300,000 clones, approximately 86% of them present only once. The sample consisted of peripheral blood. The receptors were gathered from a man younger than 35 with active or convalescent COVID-19.

The rearrangement joins TRBV5-1 to TRBJ1-1, with a weak D call TRBD1 (5 bases). CDR1 is SGHRS and CDR2 is YFSETQ in the germline V gene. The length of the CDR3 is 15 residues. The V and J ends lost 4 bases and 5 bases respectively, with 18 bases between them. Here the CDR3 DNA reads TGCGCCAGCAGCCCGGCTGGGGGGGGATGGACTGAAGCTTTCTTT. Protein product: CASSPAGGGWTEAFF.

As DNA, the CDR3 is TGTGCCAGCAGCCAAGTGGGAGTCTACCCCTCTGGAAACACCATATATTTT. Its translation is CASSQVGVYPSGNTIYF. V gene TRBV3-1 (or the pseudogene TRBV3-2) combines with J gene TRBJ1-3; D remains unclear. The germline V gene encodes CDR1 LGHDT and CDR2 YNNKEL (reference sequence). V shed 1 base and J shed 0 bases, with 13 bases lying between them. This CDR3 contains 17 residues.

This clone was observed a single time. The V gene is TRBV6-2 or TRBV6-3, the J gene TRBJ2-3, with a weak D call TRBD2 (6 bases). V was trimmed by 6 bases and J by 4 bases, leaving 17 bases between them. The CDR3 length is 15 residues. Per germline, CDR1 MNHEY and CDR2 SVGEGT. The CDR3 DNA follows: TGTGCCAGCAGCCCCGGAGGGTTCATGGCAGATACGCAGTATTTT. It translates to CASSPGGFMADTQYF.

The genes are TRBV10-1 and TRBJ2-3; 9 positions agree with TRBD1. This CDR3 contains 16 residues. The J segment lost 3 bases and the V segment lost 3 bases, leaving 7 bases of the junction unmatched. The germline gives CDR1 WNHNN, CDR2 SYGVQD (reference sequence). The CDR3 spells CASSDRDREPTDTQYF. The CDR3 nucleotides are TGCGCCAGCAGTGACAGGGACAGGGAACCGACAGATACGCAGTATTTT.